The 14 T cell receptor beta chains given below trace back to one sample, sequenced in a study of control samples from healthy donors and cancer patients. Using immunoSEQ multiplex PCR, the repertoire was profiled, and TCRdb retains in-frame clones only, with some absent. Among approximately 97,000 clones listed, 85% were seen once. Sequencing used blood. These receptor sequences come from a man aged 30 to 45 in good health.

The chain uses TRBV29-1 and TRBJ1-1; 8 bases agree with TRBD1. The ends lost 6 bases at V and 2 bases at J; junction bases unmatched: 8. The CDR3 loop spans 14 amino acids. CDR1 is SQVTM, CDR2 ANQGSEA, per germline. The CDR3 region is CSVAGGTLNTEAFF. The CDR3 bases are TGCAGCGTCGCAGGGGGCACTCTTAACACTGAAGCTTTCTTT.

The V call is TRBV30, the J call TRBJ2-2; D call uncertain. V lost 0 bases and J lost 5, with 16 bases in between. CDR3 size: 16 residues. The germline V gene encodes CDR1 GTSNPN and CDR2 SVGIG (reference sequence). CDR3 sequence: CAWSVRAGADTGELFF. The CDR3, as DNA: TGTGCCTGGAGTGTACGGGCAGGAGCTGATACCGGGGAGCTGTTTTTT.

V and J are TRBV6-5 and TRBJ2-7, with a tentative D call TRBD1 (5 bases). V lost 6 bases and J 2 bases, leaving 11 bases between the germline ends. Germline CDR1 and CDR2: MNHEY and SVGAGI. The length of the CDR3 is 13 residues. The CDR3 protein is CASRFRVTYEQYF. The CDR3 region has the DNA TGTGCCAGCAGGTTCAGGGTAACCTACGAGCAGTACTTC.

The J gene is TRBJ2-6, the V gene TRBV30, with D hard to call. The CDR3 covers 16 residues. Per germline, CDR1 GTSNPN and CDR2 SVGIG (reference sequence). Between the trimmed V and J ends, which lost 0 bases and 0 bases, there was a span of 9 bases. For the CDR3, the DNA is TGTGCCTGGAGTGTGCGAGGTCTCTCTGGGGCCAACGTCCTGACTTTC. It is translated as CAWSVRGLSGANVLTF.

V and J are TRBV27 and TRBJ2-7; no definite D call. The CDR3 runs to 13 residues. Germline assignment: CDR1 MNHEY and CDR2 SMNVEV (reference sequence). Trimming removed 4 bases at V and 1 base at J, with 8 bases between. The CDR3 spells CASSSPSSYEQYF. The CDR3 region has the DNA TGTGCCAGCAGTTCGCCATCTTCCTACGAGCAGTACTTC.

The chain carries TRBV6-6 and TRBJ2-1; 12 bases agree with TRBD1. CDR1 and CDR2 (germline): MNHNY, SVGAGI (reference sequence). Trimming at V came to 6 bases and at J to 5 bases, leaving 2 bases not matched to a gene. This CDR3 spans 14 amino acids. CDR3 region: CASRGQGANNEQFF. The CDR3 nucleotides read TGTGCCAGCAGGGGACAGGGGGCGAACAATGAGCAGTTCTTC.

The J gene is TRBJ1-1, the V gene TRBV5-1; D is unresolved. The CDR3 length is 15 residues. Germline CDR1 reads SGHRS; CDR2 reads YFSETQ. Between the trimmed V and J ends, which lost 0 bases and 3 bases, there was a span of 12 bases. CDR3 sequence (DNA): TGCGCCAGCAGCTTGGGCGGCGGATTTGACACTGAAGCTTTCTTT. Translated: CASSLGGGFDTEAFF.

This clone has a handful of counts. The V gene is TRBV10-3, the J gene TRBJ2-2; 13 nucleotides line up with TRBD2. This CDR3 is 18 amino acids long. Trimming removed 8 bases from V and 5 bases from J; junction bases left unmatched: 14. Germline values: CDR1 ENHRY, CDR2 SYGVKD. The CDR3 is CAILTKPGLAGLTGELFF. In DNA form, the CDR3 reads TGTGCCATCCTAACGAAACCGGGACTAGCGGGGCTTACCGGGGAGCTGTTTTTT.

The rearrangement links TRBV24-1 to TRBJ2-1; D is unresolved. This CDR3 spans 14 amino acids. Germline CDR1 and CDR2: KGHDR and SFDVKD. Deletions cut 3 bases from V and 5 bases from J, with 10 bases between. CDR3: CATSDTQNHNEQFF. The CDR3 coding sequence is TGTGCCACCAGTGATACCCAGAACCACAATGAGCAGTTCTTC.

The CDR3 DNA follows: TGCGCCAGCAGCTTGAGATGGGGTATTGGTGAAAAACTGTTTTTT. It codes for CASSLRWGIGEKLFF. V and J are TRBV5-1 and TRBJ1-4; D is undetermined. The germline gives CDR1 SGHRS, CDR2 YFSETQ. V was trimmed by 1 base and J by 7 bases, leaving 14 bases between them. The CDR3 sequence is 15 residues long.

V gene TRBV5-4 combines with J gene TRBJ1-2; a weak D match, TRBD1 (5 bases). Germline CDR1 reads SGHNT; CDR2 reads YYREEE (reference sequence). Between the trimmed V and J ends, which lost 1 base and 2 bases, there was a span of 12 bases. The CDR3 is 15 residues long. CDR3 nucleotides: TGTGCCAGCAGCTTGCGGGGGTTGGGGAACTATGGCTACACCTTC. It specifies CASSLRGLGNYGYTF.

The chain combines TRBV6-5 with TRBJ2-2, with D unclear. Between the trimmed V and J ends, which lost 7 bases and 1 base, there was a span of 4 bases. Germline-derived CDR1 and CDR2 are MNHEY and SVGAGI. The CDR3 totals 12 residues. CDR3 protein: CASKQNTGELFF. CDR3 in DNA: TGTGCCAGCAAACAGAACACCGGGGAGCTGTTTTTT.

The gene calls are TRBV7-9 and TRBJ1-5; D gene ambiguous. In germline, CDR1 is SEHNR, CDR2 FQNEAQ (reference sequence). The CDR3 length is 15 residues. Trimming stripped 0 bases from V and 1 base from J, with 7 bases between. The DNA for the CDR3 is TGTGCCAGCAGCTTAGCGGGAGGGAGCAATCAGCCCCAGCATTTT. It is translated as CASSLAGGSNQPQHF.

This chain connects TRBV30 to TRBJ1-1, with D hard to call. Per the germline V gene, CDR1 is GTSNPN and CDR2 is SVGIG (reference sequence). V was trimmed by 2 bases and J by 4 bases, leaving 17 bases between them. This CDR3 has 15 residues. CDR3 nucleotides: TGTGCCTGGAGTCCCGCCTCCCCTTTGGCCACTGAAGCTTTCTTT. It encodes CAWSPASPLATEAFF.